A single sample gave rise to the 17 T cell receptor beta chains below, sequenced in a study of control samples from healthy donors and cancer patients. Produced via immunoSEQ multiplex PCR; TCRdb's table is partial and in-frame only. Of 150,000 to 200,000 clones listed, about 90% were seen once; the top ten hold about 1.4%. What was sequenced was blood. The receptors were gathered from a woman aged 45-65 years in good health.

V is TRBV28 and J is TRBJ2-7; TRBD1 is a possible D gene (5 bases). The CDR3 consists of 14 residues. Germline V gives CDR1 MDHEN, CDR2 SYDVKM. V gave up 2 bases and J gave up 7 bases, with 15 bases separating them. The CDR3 is CASSLPAGLREQYF. The CDR3 bases are TGTGCCAGCAGTTTACCGGCAGGGCTGAGGGAGCAGTACTTC.

The chain has TRBV28 and TRBJ1-5; TRBD1 agrees at 7 bases. Germline loops: CDR1 MDHEN, CDR2 SYDVKM. J was trimmed by 0 bases and V by 5 bases; bases with no gene match: 10. CDR3 length equals 17 residues. The CDR3 region has the DNA TGTGCCAGCAGTCCCCGACAGGGCCTATATAGCAATCAGCCCCAGCATTTT. Protein sequence: CASSPRQGLYSNQPQHF.

The chain is built from TRBV11-3 and TRBJ2-3, with D unresolved. CDR1 is SGHNT and CDR2 is YENEEA in the germline V gene. Trimming pared 2 bases from V and 3 bases from J, leaving 6 bases between. CDR3 length: 13 amino acids. DNA of the CDR3: TGTGCCAGCAGCTTACTGGCTACAGATACGCAGTATTTT. It translates to CASSLLATDTQYF.

The CDR3 DNA follows: TGTGCCAGCAGCCGGGACATTTATACGAACTATGGCTACACCTTC. Translation gives CASSRDIYTNYGYTF. This chain connects TRBV7-9 to TRBJ1-2; D perhaps matches TRBD1 (6 bases). The CDR3 totals 15 residues. The germline V gene has CDR1 SEHNR and CDR2 FQNEAQ (reference sequence). V gave up 5 bases and J gave up 2 bases, with 15 bases separating them.

This clone has a count of ten or more. This chain joins TRBV4-2 and TRBJ1-4; TRBD1 matches 10 bases. CDR3 length: 16 residues. In germline, CDR1 is LGHNA, CDR2 YNFKEQ. The trim removed 0 bases at V and 4 bases at J, leaving 2 bases unmatched. CDR3 protein: CASSQDGTGDNEKLFF. The CDR3 nucleotides read TGTGCCAGCAGCCAAGATGGGACAGGGGATAATGAAAAACTGTTTTTT.

CDR3 sequence: CATSDPNTPTGGVSNEQFF. In DNA form, the CDR3 reads TGTGCCACCAGTGATCCCAATACCCCGACCGGGGGAGTCAGCAATGAGCAGTTCTTC. V gene TRBV24-1 combines with J gene TRBJ2-1, with D perhaps TRBD2 (6 bases). Germline V gene lookup returns CDR1 KGHDR and CDR2 SFDVKD. This CDR3 spans 19 amino acids. The V end lost 3 bases, the J end lost 6 bases, and 26 bases lay between the germline ends.

The chain recombines TRBV4-1 with TRBJ1-4, with D possibly being TRBD1 (5 bases). CDR3 size: 15 residues. The germline V gene has CDR1 MGHRA and CDR2 YSYEKL. V shed 4 bases and J shed 7 bases, with 16 bases lying between them. The CDR3 spells CASSLQDTGGEKLFF. The CDR3 DNA sequence: TGCGCCAGCAGCCTTCAGGATACAGGTGGTGAAAAACTGTTTTTT.

This sequence joins TRBV5-4 and TRBJ1-1, with D possibly being TRBD1 (5 bases). The CDR3 runs to 14 residues. The V and J ends lost 6 bases and 0 bases respectively, with 12 bases between them. Germline V gene lookup returns CDR1 SGHNT and CDR2 YYREEE (reference sequence). CDR3 sequence: CASKTAIMNTEAFF. The CDR3 coding sequence is TGTGCCAGCAAGACAGCAATCATGAACACTGAAGCTTTCTTT.

V and J are TRBV27 and TRBJ1-2; D gene unclear. With 4 bases removed from V and 4 bases from J, the gap between germline ends came to 13 bases. From germline, CDR1 is MNHEY and CDR2 SMNVEV (reference sequence). The CDR3 contains 14 residues. The CDR3 here is CASSSTASLYGYTF. The CDR3 DNA reads as TGTGCCAGCAGTTCGACGGCGAGTCTCTATGGCTACACCTTC.

The V call is TRBV9, the J call TRBJ2-3; D is possibly TRBD1 (5 bases). Germline assignment: CDR1 SGDLS and CDR2 YYNGEE. The CDR3 spans 14 residues. Deletions cut 4 bases from V and 2 bases from J, with 11 bases between. The CDR3 loop reads CASSPRRVTDTQYF. The CDR3 DNA reads as TGTGCCAGCAGCCCTCGCAGGGTCACAGATACGCAGTATTTT.

The CDR3 coding sequence is TGTGCCAGCAGCTTTTCCGGGACAGGGGGAGCTTTCTTT. Translation gives CASSFSGTGGAFF. This chain links TRBV7-3 with TRBJ1-1, with 11 bases lining up with TRBD1. Unmatched junction bases numbered 4, after V lost 3 bases and J lost 10 bases. Germline values: CDR1 SGHTA, CDR2 FQGTGA. The CDR3 has 13 residues.

The chain joins TRBV6-2 or TRBV6-3 to TRBJ2-6; no clear D. Trimming removed 6 bases from V and 6 bases from J, with 9 bases in between. In germline, CDR1 is MNHEY, CDR2 SVGEGT. The CDR3 spans 13 residues. The CDR3 is CASSRYVANVLTF. The CDR3 DNA reads as TGTGCCAGCAGCCGCTATGTGGCCAACGTCCTGACTTTC.

This clone was counted only a few times. The V call is TRBV3-1 (or the pseudogene TRBV3-2), the J call TRBJ1-3; D is perhaps TRBD1 (5 bases). V lost 0 bases and J lost 0, with 6 bases in between. From germline, CDR1 is LGHDT and CDR2 YNNKEL (reference sequence). The CDR3 has 15 residues. The CDR3 spells CASSQDRVSGNTIYF. In nucleotides, the CDR3 is TGTGCCAGCAGCCAAGACAGGGTCTCTGGAAACACCATATATTTT.

CDR3 amino acids: CASKTGEFNEQFF. Here the CDR3 DNA reads TGTGCCAGCAAAACGGGAGAATTCAATGAGCAGTTCTTC. The rearrangement links TRBV2 to TRBJ2-1; TRBD2 might be the D (6 bases). This CDR3 comprises 13 residues. Germline CDR1 is SNHLY and CDR2 is FYNNEI. Deletions cut 7 bases from V and 6 bases from J, with 13 bases between. Full variable domain (outside the CDR3, taken from reference TRBV2 and TRBJ2-1): EPEVTQTPSHQVTQMGQEVILRCVPISNHLYFYWYRQILGQKVEFLVSFYNNEISEKSEIFDDQFSVERPDGSNFTLKIRSTKLEDSAMYFCASKTGEFNEQFFGPGTRLTVL.

The chain joins TRBV7-9 to TRBJ1-6; 10 bases match TRBD1. The length of the CDR3 is 14 residues. V was clipped by 1 base and J by 14 bases; unmatched bases: 5. Germline values: CDR1 SEHNR, CDR2 FQNEAQ (reference sequence). CDR3 sequence: CASSLEDRGTTLHF. The DNA of the CDR3 is TGTGCCAGCAGCTTAGAGGACAGGGGGACAACCCTCCACTTT.

This clone was recorded only once. The rearrangement uses TRBV7-6 and TRBJ2-1; the match to TRBD2 covers 7 bases. With 1 base clipped from V and 9 bases from J, the junction kept 6 bases outside the gene matches. The germline CDR1 and CDR2 sequences are SGHVS and FNYEAQ. This CDR3 is built from 14 residues. CDR3 residues: CASSLDIPGGEQFF. The CDR3 region has the DNA TGTGCCAGCAGCTTAGATATCCCGGGAGGTGAGCAGTTCTTC.

J is TRBJ1-2 and V is TRBV24-1; 7 positions match TRBD1. The CDR3 length is 13 residues. From germline, CDR1 is KGHDR and CDR2 SFDVKD. After removal of 6 bases from V and 8 bases from J, the junction contained 8 bases not matched to a gene. The CDR3 DNA follows: TGTGCCACCAGTTTGGAGGGGGCGCGGGGCTACACCTTC. It encodes CATSLEGARGYTF.